The 8 T cell receptor beta chains below were found in one sample sequenced in a study of response to subunit inactivated influenza vaccine. MiXCR was run by TCRdb on the RT-PCR reads, yielding one entry per CDR3 protein. The table has hundreds of thousands of distinct CDR3 sequences, about 15% seen once. The material was PBMCs from blood, obtained around two weeks before vaccination. These receptor sequences come from a man in his forties or fifties who received an inactivated influenza vaccine.

This clonotype was found a few times. The chain links TRBV12-3 or TRBV12-4 to TRBJ2-1; D uncertain. CDR3 length: 14 residues. Trimming cost V 3 bases and J 4 bases, with 10 bases left between them. DNA for the CDR3: TGTGCCAGCAGTTTCGGCCGGATTTACAATGAGCAGTTCTTC. Translating it yields CASSFGRIYNEQFF.

This clonotype was seen only a few times. V usage is TRBV3-1 and J usage is TRBJ2-7; the match to TRBD2 covers 9 bases. Germline V gene lookup returns CDR1 LGHDT and CDR2 YNNKEL (reference sequence). Losses at the gene ends were 1 base for V and 0 bases for J; bases not matched to a gene: 10. This CDR3 spans 18 amino acids. CDR3 sequence: CASSQVYSGGPSSYEQYF. The DNA of the CDR3 is TGTGCCAGCAGCCAAGTCTACAGCGGGGGGCCTTCCTCCTACGAGCAGTACTTC.

The chain joins TRBV20-1 to TRBJ2-7; D possibly corresponds to TRBD2 (5 bases). The length of the CDR3 is 12 residues. CDR1 DFQATT and CDR2 SNEGSKA come from the germline V gene (reference sequence). Trimming took 3 bases from V and 5 from J, leaving 11 bases between them. CDR3 sequence (DNA): TGCAGTGCTAGTCGAGGGTTCCACGAGCAGTACTTC. Amino acids: CSASRGFHEQYF.

The chain joins TRBV20-1 to TRBJ2-2; the match to TRBD2 covers 8 bases. The CDR3 spans 14 residues. CDR1 is DFQATT, CDR2 SNEGSKA, per germline (reference sequence). Trimming at V came to 4 bases and at J to 2 bases, leaving 3 bases not matched to a gene. Written as DNA, the CDR3 is TGCAGTGCTACCAGCGGGGGAAACACCGGGGAGCTGTTTTTT. This encodes CSATSGGNTGELFF.

This clonotype has a handful of counts. J is TRBJ1-1 and V is TRBV7-2; D gene ambiguous. Germline CDR1 and CDR2: SGHTA and FQGNSA. The length of the CDR3 is 14 residues. Trimming pared 3 bases from V and 3 bases from J, leaving 11 bases between. The CDR3 DNA follows: TGTGCCAGCAGCTTGGGCAGGACCTACACTGAAGCTTTCTTT. This sequence encodes CASSLGRTYTEAFF.

This chain links TRBV2 with TRBJ1-1; possibly TRBD1 for D (6 bases). The V end was cut by 7 bases, the J end by 0 bases, with 24 bases between. The CDR3 length is 18 residues. From germline, CDR1 is SNHLY and CDR2 FYNNEI. CDR3 sequence: CASTFAKDSRKLNTEAFF. The CDR3 region has the DNA TGTGCCAGCACATTCGCGAAGGACAGTCGAAAACTGAACACTGAAGCTTTCTTT.

The genes are TRBV27 and TRBJ1-2; D ambiguous. The CDR3 has 13 amino acids. Germline CDR1 reads MNHEY; CDR2 reads SMNVEV (reference sequence). The V end lost 6 bases, the J end lost 6 bases, and 14 bases lay between the germline ends. The DNA for the CDR3 is TGTGCCAGCAGAGGCACGGAGGTGGATGGCTACACCTTC. It encodes CASRGTEVDGYTF.

This sequence joins TRBV10-2 and TRBJ1-5; D possibly corresponds to TRBD1 (6 bases). The V end lost 6 bases, the J end lost 8 bases, and 14 bases lay between the germline ends. Germline V CDR1 and CDR2: WSHSY, SAAADI. The CDR3 spans 13 residues. The CDR3 DNA follows: TGCGCCAGCAGCGGGACATTCGGTGAGCCCCAGCATTTT. It specifies CASSGTFGEPQHF.